A selection of T cell receptor beta chains follows, all from one sample in a study of radiotherapy plus CTLA-4 blockade in lung cancer. TCRdb's copy holds only in-frame clones and misses some; the assay was immunoSEQ multiplex PCR. The data show tens of thousands of clones, approximately 86% seen once. The specimen comprised peripheral blood, sampled from a patient treated with radiotherapy plus ipilimumab. The receptor set was obtained from a human donor with non-small cell lung cancer who had stable disease on radiotherapy plus ipilimumab. Each CDR3 is given with its conserved first and last residue. Fields, in order: J gene, clone size, V gene, D gene, CDR3 DNA, CDR3 protein. The D gene is left open where the match is weak. Clone size, where shown, is once, few, many, or a class for clones that have expanded.

j_call: TRBJ2-5
clone_size: NA
v_call: TRBV28
d_call: NA
cdr3_nt: TGTGCCAGCAGCTTCTCAAGCCGAGAGACCCAGTACTTC
cdr3_aa: CASSFSSRETQYF

j_call: TRBJ2-6
clone_size: NA
v_call: TRBV5-4
d_call: NA
cdr3_nt: TGTGCCAGCACCGGGACTCTGCCATCCGGGGCCAACGTCCTGACTTTC
cdr3_aa: CASTGTLPSGANVLTF

j_call: TRBJ2-7
clone_size: NA
v_call: TRBV5-1
d_call: NA
cdr3_nt: TGCGCCAGCAGCTTGGCTCTAGGGGAGCACCAACCCTACGAGCAGTACTTC
cdr3_aa: CASSLALGEHQPYEQYF

j_call: TRBJ1-6
clone_size: few
v_call: TRBV9
d_call: TRBD1
cdr3_nt: TGTGCCAGCAGCCCGGGACAGTATAATTCACCCCTCCACTTT
cdr3_aa: CASSPGQYNSPLHF

j_call: TRBJ1-4
clone_size: NA
v_call: TRBV28
d_call: NA
cdr3_nt: TGTGCCAGCAGTTTACCAGGTTCACAGACAACTAATGAAAAACTGTTTTTT
cdr3_aa: CASSLPGSQTTNEKLFF

j_call: TRBJ2-1
clone_size: NA
v_call: TRBV19
d_call: NA
cdr3_nt: TGTGCCAGTAGTTCGAGCTGGGGGCCTTACAATGAGCAGTTCTTC
cdr3_aa: CASSSSWGPYNEQFF

j_call: TRBJ2-7
clone_size: NA
v_call: TRBV5-5
d_call: NA
cdr3_nt: TGTGCCAGCAGCTTAGGTCAATATGACAACGAGCAGTACTTC
cdr3_aa: CASSLGQYDNEQYF

j_call: TRBJ2-2
clone_size: NA
v_call: TRBV27
d_call: NA
cdr3_nt: TGTGCCAGCAGTTTCACTACCTCGAACACCGGGGAGCTGTTTTTT
cdr3_aa: CASSFTTSNTGELFF

j_call: TRBJ1-4
clone_size: NA
v_call: TRBV29-1
d_call: NA
cdr3_nt: TGCAGCGTCACAACAGCTGCAACTAATGAAAAACTGTTTTTT
cdr3_aa: CSVTTAATNEKLFF

j_call: TRBJ1-5
clone_size: NA
v_call: TRBV28
d_call: NA
cdr3_nt: TGTGCCAGCAGTTCGCCTCGGCCCCAGCATTTT
cdr3_aa: CASSSPRPQHF

j_call: TRBJ2-3
clone_size: NA
v_call: TRBV5-4
d_call: NA
cdr3_nt: TGTGCCAGCAGCTTGCGGGTCGGTCTTGTCGGCACAGATACGCAGTATTTT
cdr3_aa: CASSLRVGLVGTDTQYF

j_call: TRBJ2-7
clone_size: NA
v_call: TRBV11-3
d_call: NA
cdr3_nt: TGTGCCAGCAGCTACAGGGTAGGTTCCGAGCAGTACTTC
cdr3_aa: CASSYRVGSEQYF

j_call: TRBJ2-2
clone_size: once
v_call: TRBV18
d_call: NA
cdr3_nt: TGTGCCAGCTCACCAGGGCTATCCACCGGGGAGCTGTTTTTT
cdr3_aa: CASSPGLSTGELFF

j_call: TRBJ2-5
clone_size: few
v_call: TRBV10-3
d_call: NA
cdr3_nt: TGTGCCATCAGAAAGACCGAGAACCAAGAGACCCAGTACTTC
cdr3_aa: CAIRKTENQETQYF

j_call: TRBJ2-5
clone_size: NA
v_call: TRBV6-1
d_call: TRBD2
cdr3_nt: TGTGCCAGCAGTGAAGCAGCCTCCCCCAATAGCGGGAGCGGGCGAGAGACCCAGTACTTC
cdr3_aa: CASSEAASPNSGSGRETQYF

j_call: TRBJ2-5
clone_size: NA
v_call: TRBV7-8
d_call: NA
cdr3_nt: TGTGCCAGCAGCTTAGTAGGGGGACTGATCCAAGAGACCCAGTACTTC
cdr3_aa: CASSLVGGLIQETQYF

j_call: TRBJ1-4
clone_size: NA
v_call: TRBV28
d_call: TRBD1
cdr3_nt: TGTGCCAGCAGTTCCTCCGGGACAGGCCTTGAAAAACTGTTTTTT
cdr3_aa: CASSSSGTGLEKLFF

j_call: TRBJ1-6
clone_size: NA
v_call: TRBV28
d_call: NA
cdr3_nt: TGTGCCAGCAGTTTAGGGAGTTATAATTCACCCCTCCACTTT
cdr3_aa: CASSLGSYNSPLHF

j_call: TRBJ1-1
clone_size: NA
v_call: TRBV9
d_call: NA
cdr3_nt: TGTGCCAGCAGCGTAGTCGGCGTCAGGAACACTGAAGCTTTCTTT
cdr3_aa: CASSVVGVRNTEAFF